The 17 T cell receptor beta chains presented below share a single source sample, sequenced in a study of molecular identifiers for immune sequencing clone quantification. TCRdb recomputed calls from the PCR reads with MiXCR, one row per CDR3 protein. Here the sample spans about 300,000 distinct CDR3 sequences, over 20% being singletons. Sequenced: naive CD8+ T cells from blood, with Jurkat cell RNA spiked in. Stated subset: FACS-sorted CD8+CD4-CCR7+CD45RA+ naive T cells. The receptors here all came from a human donor in good health. Some libraries in this study had Jurkat cell RNA spiked in.

Comments on this clonotype: A read error is possible here, since a much larger clone lies one base away. The V and J genes are TRBV7-9 and TRBJ2-7, with D possibly matching TRBD1 (5 bases). Deletions cut 1 base from V and 3 bases from J, with 13 bases between. CDR3 size: 15 residues. The germline V gene has CDR1 SEHNR and CDR2 FQNEAQ (reference sequence). The CDR3: CASSLGTDKFYEQYF. CDR3 DNA: TGTGCCAGCAGCTTAGGGACGGACAAGTTCTACGAGCAGTACTTC.

The table lists this clonotype with many counts. The V and J genes are TRBV2 and TRBJ1-2; 9 nucleotides match TRBD1. This CDR3 is 15 amino acids long. V was clipped by 8 bases and J by 4 bases; unmatched bases: 11. Looked up from germline, CDR1 is SNHLY and CDR2 is FYNNEI. The DNA of the CDR3 is TGTGCCAGCTCGGGACAGGGTACGGGTAGCTATGGCTACACCTTC. It specifies CASSGQGTGSYGYTF.

To note about this clonotype: This may be a read error, as it is one base from a much larger clone. The chain is built from TRBV25-1 and TRBJ2-3; 8 bases line up with TRBD1. The last part of the DNA fits TRBJ1-5 better; the J call may be wrong. The CDR3 extends over 16 amino acids. CDR1 is MGHDK and CDR2 is SYGVNS in the germline V gene. The DNA for the CDR3 is TGTGCCAGCAGTCCCCAGGGGGCCGTAGCCACAGATACGCAGCATTTT. This codes for CASSPQGAVATDTQHF.

This clonotype showed up many times. This rearrangement joins TRBV29-1 to TRBJ2-7; D gene uncertain. The V gene's germline CDR1 is SQVTM and CDR2 ANQGSEA. The CDR3 consists of 11 residues. The V gene lost 0 bases and the J gene lost 6 bases, with 6 bases spanning the gap. CDR3 in amino acids: CSVEEWGEQYF. The CDR3 DNA reads TGCAGCGTTGAAGAGTGGGGCGAGCAGTACTTC.

As regards this clonotype: In this CDR3 the conserved last residue, phenylalanine or tryptophan, is missing, so a read error is likely. This sequence joins TRBV4-3 and TRBJ1-1, with unresolved D. Trimming cost V 0 bases and J 5 bases, with 22 bases left between them. Germline V gene data show CDR1 as LGHNA and CDR2 as YSLEER. CDR3 length: 18 residues. The CDR3 DNA sequence: TGCGCCAGCAGCCAAGAGGCAGGCAGATGGTCGGCGAATACTGAAGCTTTCGTT. As protein: CASSQEAGRWSANTEAFV.

This clonotype was recorded many times. J is TRBJ2-7 and V is TRBV5-1; D possibly corresponds to TRBD1 (5 bases). V was cut by 0 bases and J by 5 bases, with 12 bases left in between. Looked up from germline, CDR1 is SGHRS and CDR2 is YFSETQ. The CDR3 sequence is 14 residues long. CDR3 in amino acids: CASSLGQGIDEQYF. The CDR3 DNA sequence: TGCGCCAGCAGCTTGGGGCAGGGAATTGACGAGCAGTACTTC.

Many counts were recorded for this clonotype. The chain combines TRBV28 with TRBJ2-5; TRBD2 matches at 12 bases. The CDR3 is 16 residues long. From germline, CDR1 is MDHEN and CDR2 SYDVKM. The ends lost 4 bases at V and 3 bases at J; junction bases unmatched: 6. The CDR3 loop reads CASSYGLAGTEETQYF. CDR3 sequence (DNA): TGTGCCAGCAGTTACGGACTAGCGGGAACTGAAGAGACCCAGTACTTC.

V is TRBV6-2 or TRBV6-3 and J is TRBJ1-5; no definite D call. CDR3 length: 15 amino acids. Germline CDR1 is MNHEY and CDR2 is SVGEGT. V dropped 3 bases and J dropped 0 bases, with 9 bases sitting between them. CDR3 in amino acids: CASSYWGFSNQPQHF. The CDR3 nucleotides read TGTGCCAGCAGTTATTGGGGTTTTAGCAATCAGCCCCAGCATTTT.

This clonotype was recorded a few times. The rearrangement joins TRBV6-1 to TRBJ1-2; a weak D match, TRBD1 (6 bases). Germline lookup yields CDR1 MNHNS and CDR2 SASEGT. The ends were cut back, 3 bases at V and 8 bases at J, with 22 bases in the middle. The CDR3 length is 16 residues. The CDR3 sequence: CASSDGPRDIRLGYTF. CDR3 bases: TGTGCCAGCAGTGACGGCCCCAGGGACATCCGGTTGGGCTACACCTTC.

This clonotype showed up many times. V gene TRBV12-3 or TRBV12-4 combines with J gene TRBJ2-2, with a weak D call TRBD1 (5 bases). Trimming took off 3 bases at V and 1 base at J, with 15 bases between the two ends. This CDR3 has 17 amino acids. The chain's CDR3 is CASSFRVKLQNTGELFF. The CDR3 nucleotides read TGTGCCAGCAGTTTCAGGGTGAAGCTACAGAACACCGGGGAGCTGTTTTTT.

As concerns this clonotype: A much bigger clone sits one base away, suggesting this may be a read error. The rearrangement joins TRBV7-9 to TRBJ2-2; the match to TRBD2 covers 13 bases. Germline V gives CDR1 SEHNR, CDR2 FQNEAQ (reference sequence). This CDR3 spans 20 amino acids. CDR3 in amino acids: CTSSLAVALAGGPRTGELFF. CDR3 nucleotide sequence: TGTACCAGCAGCTTAGCGGTGGCACTAGCGGGAGGGCCGCGCACCGGGGAGCTGTTTTTT. The entire variable domain, with the rest obtained from reference TRBV7-9 and TRBJ2-2, is as follows: DTGVSQNPRHKITKRGQNVTFRCDPISEHNRLYWYRQTLGQGPEFLTYFQNEAQLEKSRLLSDRFSAERPKGSFSTLEIQRTEQGDSAMYLCTSSLAVALAGGPRTGELFFGEGSRLTVL.

Of note for this clonotype: It may be a read error: a sequence one base away is much more abundant. V gene TRBV7-9 combines with J gene TRBJ1-1; D is unclear. There are 12 residues in the CDR3. Per germline, CDR1 SEHNR and CDR2 FQNEAQ (reference sequence). In DNA form, the CDR3 reads TGTGCCAGCAGCTTAGATGACGCTGAAGTTTTCTTT. It specifies CASSLDDAEVFF.

This clonotype appeared many times. The chain recombines TRBV29-1 with TRBJ2-3; 8 nucleotides line up with TRBD1. V trimming: 2 bases; J trimming: 3 bases; junction bases outside the gene matches: 13. Per germline, CDR1 SQVTM and CDR2 ANQGSEA. This CDR3 has 17 amino acids. CDR3 nucleotides: TGCAGCGTTGAAAGTAGTGGGGCAGGGGGCGCAACAGATACGCAGTATTTT. It translates to CSVESSGAGGATDTQYF.

This clonotype was seen ten or more times. The chain couples TRBV14 to TRBJ1-4; 8 bases align to TRBD1. The junction had 8 bases not matched to a gene; V was cut back by 3 bases and J by 5 bases. This CDR3 has 16 amino acids. CDR1 is SGHDN, CDR2 FVKESK, per germline. The DNA for the CDR3 is TGTGCCAGCAGCCATACCTCACAGGGGGACAATGAAAAACTGTTTTTT. Its protein product is CASSHTSQGDNEKLFF. Supplemented by reference TRBV14 and TRBJ1-4, the full variable domain reads EAGVTQFPSHSVIEKGQTVTLRCDPISGHDNLYWYRRVMGKEIKFLLHFVKESKQDESGMPNNRFLAERTGGTYSTLKVQPAELEDSGVYFCASSHTSQGDNEKLFFGSGTQLSVL.

The chain employs TRBV7-9 and TRBJ2-5; the match to TRBD2 covers 12 bases. Trimming at V came to 0 bases and at J to 2 bases, leaving 1 base not matched to a gene. The V gene's germline CDR1 is SEHNR and CDR2 FQNEAQ (reference sequence). There are 16 residues in the CDR3. The CDR3: CASSLALAGGQETQYF. DNA for the CDR3: TGTGCCAGCAGCTTAGCCCTAGCGGGAGGGCAAGAGACCCAGTACTTC.

To note about this clonotype: Since a much larger clone is just one base distant, this may be a read error. DNA of the CDR3: TGCAGCGTTGAAGATGTTTCAGCCGAAGCTCTCTTT. This sequence encodes CSVEDVSAEALF. The rearrangement links TRBV29-1 to TRBJ1-1; the D is unclear. CDR1 SQVTM and CDR2 ANQGSEA come from the germline V gene. CDR3 size: 12 residues.

As concerns this clonotype: A much larger clone differs from this one at a single base, so this may be a read error. It is likely a read error, because the conserved phenylalanine at the end of the CDR3 is missing. The genes are TRBV7-9 and TRBJ2-5, with D possibly being TRBD2 (5 bases). The CDR3 totals 12 residues. The V end lost 8 bases, the J end lost 3 bases, and 10 bases lay between the germline ends. Germline V CDR1 and CDR2: SEHNR, FQNEAQ (reference sequence). The CDR3, as DNA: TGTGCCAGCGGGAGTTGGGAAGAGACCCAGTACCTC. Protein: CASGSWEETQYL.